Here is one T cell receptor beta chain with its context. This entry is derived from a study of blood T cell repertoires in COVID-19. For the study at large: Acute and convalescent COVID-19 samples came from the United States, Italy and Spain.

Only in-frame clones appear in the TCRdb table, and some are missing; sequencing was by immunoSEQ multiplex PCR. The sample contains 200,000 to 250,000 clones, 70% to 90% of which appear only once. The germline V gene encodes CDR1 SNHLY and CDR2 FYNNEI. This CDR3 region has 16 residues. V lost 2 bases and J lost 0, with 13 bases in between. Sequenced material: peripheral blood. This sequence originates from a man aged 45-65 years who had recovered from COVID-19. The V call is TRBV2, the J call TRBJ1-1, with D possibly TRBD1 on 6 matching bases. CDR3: CASSERGAGLNTEAFF. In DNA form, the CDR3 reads TGTGCCAGCAGTGAACGGGGGGCTGGTTTGAACACTGAAGCTTTCTTT.